The 8 T cell receptor beta chains below all came from one sample that was sequenced in a study of T cell changes during pregnancy in multiple sclerosis. Assay used: immunoSEQ multiplex PCR; TCRdb lists only in-frame clones, some missing. Among tens of thousands of clones, around nine tenths were seen once, and the ten largest hold around 6.8%. Sample: CD8+ T cells from peripheral blood mononuclear cells, taken in the second trimester of pregnancy. All receptors come from a female donor with multiple sclerosis, enrolled in a pregnancy study.

The chain joins TRBV29-1 to TRBJ2-2, with a weak D call TRBD1 (5 bases). Germline-derived CDR1 and CDR2 are SQVTM and ANQGSEA. The length of the CDR3 is 14 residues. V lost 6 bases and J lost 2, with 13 bases in between. This CDR3 reads CSVDDSKNTGELFF. The CDR3, as DNA: TGCAGCGTCGACGACAGTAAAAACACCGGGGAGCTGTTTTTT.

The chain has TRBV9 and TRBJ2-7; a possible D gene is TRBD2 (7 bases). CDR1 is SGDLS, CDR2 YYNGEE, per germline. The CDR3 has 13 residues. With 0 bases removed from V and 5 bases from J, the gap between germline ends came to 9 bases. This chain's CDR3 is CASSVGGGDEQYF. The CDR3 DNA reads TGTGCCAGCAGCGTAGGGGGGGGCGACGAGCAGTACTTC.

This chain links TRBV9 with TRBJ2-3, with 7 nucleotides matching TRBD1. V lost 1 base to trimming and J lost 2 bases; unmatched junction nucleotides: 7. Germline V gives CDR1 SGDLS, CDR2 YYNGEE. This CDR3 spans 16 amino acids. The DNA for the CDR3 is TGTGCCAGCAGCGTACGGACAGGAGATTCCACAGATACGCAGTATTTT. This translates into CASSVRTGDSTDTQYF.

V and J are TRBV15 and TRBJ2-1, with D tentatively TRBD2 (5 bases). Germline assignment: CDR1 LNHNV and CDR2 YYDKDF (reference sequence). The CDR3 runs to 16 residues. Trimming took 7 bases from V and 8 from J, leaving 24 bases between them. The CDR3 DNA reads TGTGCCACCAAATTTTCAAAACTCGGGGAGAAGGATGAGCAGTTCTTC. Protein product: CATKFSKLGEKDEQFF. Based on the CDR3 plus reference TRBV15 and TRBJ2-1, the full variable domain is DAMVIQNPRYQVTQFGKPVTLSCSQTLNHNVMYWYQQKSSQAPKLLFHYYDKDFNNEADTPDNFQSRRPNTSFCFLDIRSPGLGDTAMYLCATKFSKLGEKDEQFFGPGTRLTVL.

This clone was counted between two and nine times. This chain links TRBV6-1 with TRBJ2-3; 9 positions match TRBD1. From germline, CDR1 is MNHNS and CDR2 SASEGT. The V gene end was trimmed by 5 bases and the J gene end by 4 bases; junction bases not matched to a gene: 7. This CDR3 contains 15 residues. The CDR3 sequence: CASSMGQGTSDTQYF. CDR3 sequence (DNA): TGTGCCAGCAGTATGGGACAGGGTACCTCAGATACGCAGTATTTT.

This rearrangement joins TRBV9 to TRBJ2-1; the match to TRBD2 covers 8 bases. The V segment lost 4 bases and the J segment 6 bases; nucleotides outside the gene matches: 6. The CDR3 contains 14 residues. Germline V gene lookup returns CDR1 SGDLS and CDR2 YYNGEE. The CDR3 sequence: CASSPGGGLNEQFF. The CDR3 DNA reads TGTGCCAGCAGCCCGGGGGGGGGCCTCAATGAGCAGTTCTTC.

This chain uses TRBV19 with TRBJ2-7; 8 bases match TRBD1. CDR1 is LNHDA, CDR2 SQIVND, per germline (reference sequence). J gave up 6 bases and V 3 bases, and 13 bases lay outside the gene matches. The CDR3 spans 16 residues. CDR3 bases: TGTGCCAGTAGTATCGTTCCGGGACAGGTTGTTGGCGAGCAGTACTTC. It is translated as CASSIVPGQVVGEQYF.

The chain uses TRBV13 and TRBJ2-1, with a tentative D call TRBD1 (6 bases). CDR3 size: 19 residues. Germline V CDR1 and CDR2: PRHDT, FYEKMQ (reference sequence). Trimming removed 6 bases at V and 8 bases at J, with 32 bases between. CDR3 residues: CASSSGNPSRWGLYDEQFF. The CDR3 bases are TGTGCCAGCAGTTCCGGGAACCCGAGTCGCTGGGGGCTTTACGATGAGCAGTTCTTC.